The clone carrying this TCR beta chain was observed many times. What it binds is not known. These data originate in a study of CD8 T cells in ankylosing spondylitis. This CDR3 contains 14 residues. Germline values: CDR1 DFQATT, CDR2 SNEGSKA (reference sequence). With 4 bases removed from V and 2 bases from J, the gap between germline ends came to 12 bases. The authors made TCR beta libraries by quantitative 5'-RACE with molecular barcodes. TCRdb used MiXCR to reprocess the 5' RACE reads, holding one entry per CDR3 protein. This sample has 240,000 or so distinct CDR3 sequences, with roughly 10% found just once. Study conclusions and caveats: A CD8+ phenotype characterized the disease-linked clones, which were relatively rare in peripheral blood. A subset of motif variants has previously been described in the synovial fluid and blood of reactive arthritis. Disease-linked clones reportedly concentrated significantly in matched ankylosing spondylitis synovial fluid.

This sequence joins TRBV20-1 and TRBJ2-1; tentatively, D is TRBD1 (5 bases). Source material: blood, either unsorted or a sorted T cell fraction (not recorded which). This receptor was identified in a male donor with ankylosing spondylitis or in good health (not recorded which). CDR3: CSAKQDLAYNEQFF. CDR3 DNA sequence: TGCAGTGCTAAACAGGACCTCGCCTACAATGAGCAGTTCTTC.